One and the same sample provided the 15 T cell receptor beta chains below, sequenced in a study of somatic mutations in cytotoxic T cells in rheumatoid arthritis. Measured with immunoSEQ multiplex PCR; TCRdb has only the in-frame clones, and not every one. The sample has 16,000 or so clones, approximately 80% seen once; the top ten hold 4.8%. Sequencing input: CD8+ T cells sorted from blood. Receptor source: an adult with rheumatoid arthritis.

This clone has only one observation. The chain carries TRBV2 and TRBJ1-5; D uncertain. The germline V gene has CDR1 SNHLY and CDR2 FYNNEI. The V gene lost 5 bases and the J gene lost 4 bases, with 21 bases spanning the gap. There are 17 residues in the CDR3. The CDR3, as DNA: TGTGCCAGCAGTACTAAAAAGGAGGACCCCCGGAATCAGCCCCAGCATTTT. Translation: CASSTKKEDPRNQPQHF. The full variable domain, rest sourced from reference TRBV2 and TRBJ1-5, is EPEVTQTPSHQVTQMGQEVILRCVPISNHLYFYWYRQILGQKVEFLVSFYNNEISEKSEIFDDQFSVERPDGSNFTLKIRSTKLEDSAMYFCASSTKKEDPRNQPQHFGDGTRLSIL.

The chain joins TRBV29-1 to TRBJ1-1; no firm D call. Trimming took off 2 bases at V and 4 bases at J, with 5 bases between the two ends. CDR1 SQVTM and CDR2 ANQGSEA come from the germline V gene. CDR3 length: 11 residues. This CDR3 is CSVELGTEAFF. The CDR3 DNA reads as TGCAGCGTTGAATTGGGCACTGAAGCTTTCTTT.

The chain couples TRBV7-3 to TRBJ2-1; a possible D gene is TRBD2 (6 bases). The CDR3 totals 15 residues. Germline CDR1 SGHTA, CDR2 FQGTGA. The germline V and J ends were trimmed by 0 bases and 2 bases, with 8 bases remaining between them. The CDR3 DNA reads TGTGCCAGCAGCTTAACCACGGGGGCCTACAATGAGCAGTTCTTC. Protein sequence: CASSLTTGAYNEQFF. Together with reference TRBV7-3 and TRBJ2-1, the CDR3 gives the full variable domain: GAGVSQTPSNKVTEKGKYVELRCDPISGHTALYWYRQSLGQGPEFLIYFQGTGAADDSGLPNDRFFAVRPEGSVSTLKIQRTERGDSAVYLCASSLTTGAYNEQFFGPGTRLTVL.

The chain carries TRBV27 and TRBJ2-7; no clear D gene. Germline values: CDR1 MNHEY, CDR2 SMNVEV (reference sequence). This CDR3 is 17 amino acids long. The V end lost 3 bases, the J end lost 6 bases, and 24 bases lay between the germline ends. CDR3 residues: CASSFTTTGGISFEQYF. The CDR3 region has the DNA TGTGCCAGCAGTTTCACGACAACTGGTGGTATTAGCTTCGAGCAGTACTTC.

The V and J genes are TRBV7-9 and TRBJ1-2; 11 nucleotides match TRBD1. Germline V gene sequence: CDR1 SEHNR, CDR2 FQNEAQ (reference sequence). J was trimmed by 0 bases and V by 4 bases; bases with no gene match: 1. The CDR3 runs to 15 residues. CDR3 protein: CASSSDRGPNYGYTF. DNA for the CDR3: TGTGCCAGCAGCTCGGACAGGGGGCCTAACTATGGCTACACCTTC.

This clone showed up just a few times. The CDR3 spells CASSQGPNEKLFF. Written as DNA, the CDR3 is TGTGCCAGCAGCCAGGGCCCTAATGAAAAACTGTTTTTT. The genes are TRBV13 and TRBJ1-4; the D gene is possibly TRBD1 (5 bases). With 5 bases removed from V and 3 bases from J, the gap between germline ends came to 7 bases. The CDR3 is made up of 13 amino acids. Germline-derived CDR1 and CDR2 are PRHDT and FYEKMQ (reference sequence).

The V call is TRBV4-2, the J call TRBJ1-2; tentatively, D is TRBD1 (6 bases). V was trimmed by 2 bases and J by 8 bases, leaving 21 bases between them. The CDR3 runs to 16 residues. CDR1 LGHNA and CDR2 YNFKEQ come from the germline V gene. CDR3 in DNA: TGTGCCAGCAGCCAACCGGGGCAGGGGTCTCGAGAGGGCTACACCTTC. It encodes CASSQPGQGSREGYTF.

This clone was picked up one time. V and J are TRBV5-1 and TRBJ1-5, with 9 bases fitting TRBD1. Unmatched junction bases numbered 12, after V lost 4 bases and J lost 4 bases. The CDR3 is 17 residues long. Germline CDR1 is SGHRS and CDR2 is YFSETQ. CDR3: CASSGASGTGINQPQHF. CDR3 sequence (DNA): TGCGCCAGCAGCGGGGCTTCCGGGACAGGGATTAATCAGCCCCAGCATTTT.

The rearrangement links TRBV7-9 to TRBJ2-7; D remains unclear. CDR3 length: 11 residues. Germline assignment: CDR1 SEHNR and CDR2 FQNEAQ (reference sequence). V was clipped by 1 base and J by 4 bases, with 2 bases between them. The CDR3 region has the DNA TGTGCCAGCAGCTTAGAGTACGAGCAGTACTTC. Encoded protein: CASSLEYEQYF.

V and J are TRBV27 and TRBJ2-3; 7 bases fit TRBD2. The CDR3 is made up of 17 amino acids. CDR1 is MNHEY, CDR2 SMNVEV, per germline (reference sequence). Losses at the gene ends were 6 bases for V and 0 bases for J; bases not matched to a gene: 12. The CDR3 is CASRDRLALVSTDTQYF. The CDR3, as DNA: TGTGCCAGCAGGGATAGACTAGCCCTAGTGAGCACAGATACGCAGTATTTT.

The chain combines TRBV27 with TRBJ2-7; D is unclear. The V gene's germline CDR1 is MNHEY and CDR2 SMNVEV (reference sequence). The ends were cut back, 2 bases at V and 7 bases at J, with 15 bases in the middle. The CDR3 covers 14 residues. The DNA for the CDR3 is TGTGCCAGCAGTTTAGTTACACCGTCGAAAGAGCAGTACTTC. This encodes CASSLVTPSKEQYF.

The rearrangement uses TRBV11-2 and TRBJ2-7, with a weak D call TRBD1 (5 bases). This CDR3 contains 14 residues. Germline CDR1 reads SGHAT; CDR2 reads FQNNGV. With 2 bases removed from V and 4 bases from J, the gap between germline ends came to 12 bases. CDR3 nucleotide sequence: TGTGCCAGCAGCTTAAGAACAGGCATATACGAGCAGTACTTC. As protein: CASSLRTGIYEQYF.

V is TRBV19 and J is TRBJ2-1; 9 bases map to TRBD2. Germline loops: CDR1 LNHDA, CDR2 SQIVND (reference sequence). This CDR3 has 14 residues. Trimming took 4 bases from V and 4 from J; bases not matched to a gene: 2. The CDR3 region is CASSRTSAYNEQFF. The CDR3 bases are TGTGCCAGTAGTAGGACTAGCGCATACAATGAGCAGTTCTTC.

This chain links TRBV6-5 with TRBJ2-5; perhaps TRBD2 as D (6 bases). The CDR3 sequence is 14 residues long. CDR1 is MNHEY, CDR2 SVGAGI, per germline. Trimming removed 4 bases from V and 1 base from J, with 10 bases in between. The CDR3 spells CASSLAGTQETQYF. As DNA, the CDR3 is TGTGCCAGCAGTTTGGCGGGGACCCAAGAGACCCAGTACTTC.

In this sample, this clone turned up once. V usage is TRBV5-1 and J usage is TRBJ2-2; D is unclear. Germline lookup yields CDR1 SGHRS and CDR2 YFSETQ. CDR3 size: 14 residues. The V end lost 1 base, the J end lost 0 bases, and 4 bases lay between the germline ends. In nucleotides, the CDR3 is TGCGCCAGCAGCTTGAGGACGAACACCGGGGAGCTGTTTTTT. Encoded protein: CASSLRTNTGELFF.